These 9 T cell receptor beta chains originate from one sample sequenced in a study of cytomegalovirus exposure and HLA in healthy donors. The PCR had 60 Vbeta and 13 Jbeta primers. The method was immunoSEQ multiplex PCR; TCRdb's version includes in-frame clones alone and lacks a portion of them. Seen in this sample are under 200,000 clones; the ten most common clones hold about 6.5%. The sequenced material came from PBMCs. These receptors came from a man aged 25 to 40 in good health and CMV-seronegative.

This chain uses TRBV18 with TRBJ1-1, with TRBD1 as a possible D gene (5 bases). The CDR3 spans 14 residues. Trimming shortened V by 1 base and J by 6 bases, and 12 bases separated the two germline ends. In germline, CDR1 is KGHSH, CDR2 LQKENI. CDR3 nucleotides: TGTGCCAGCTCACCACAAGGGGACTTCCCTGAAGCTTTCTTT. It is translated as CASSPQGDFPEAFF.

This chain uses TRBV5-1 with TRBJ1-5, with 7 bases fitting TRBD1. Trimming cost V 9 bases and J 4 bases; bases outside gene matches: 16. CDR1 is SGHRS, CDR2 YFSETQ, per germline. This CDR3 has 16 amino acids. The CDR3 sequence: CATEPRLDRENQPQHF. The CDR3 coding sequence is TGCGCCACCGAGCCTCGGCTTGACAGGGAAAATCAGCCCCAGCATTTT.

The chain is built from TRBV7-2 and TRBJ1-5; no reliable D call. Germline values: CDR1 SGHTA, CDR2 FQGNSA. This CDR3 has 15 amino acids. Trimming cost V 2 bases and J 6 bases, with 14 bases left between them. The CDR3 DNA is TGTGCCAGCAGCTTACGATACGGGGTGGCTCAGCCCCAGCATTTT. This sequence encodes CASSLRYGVAQPQHF.

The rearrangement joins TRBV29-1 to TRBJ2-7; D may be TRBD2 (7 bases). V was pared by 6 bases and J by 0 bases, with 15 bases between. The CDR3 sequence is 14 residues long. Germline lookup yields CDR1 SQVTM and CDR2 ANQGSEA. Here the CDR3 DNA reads TGCAGCGTCGTTTGGGGGGGCCTCTCCTACGAGCAGTACTTC. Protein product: CSVVWGGLSYEQYF.

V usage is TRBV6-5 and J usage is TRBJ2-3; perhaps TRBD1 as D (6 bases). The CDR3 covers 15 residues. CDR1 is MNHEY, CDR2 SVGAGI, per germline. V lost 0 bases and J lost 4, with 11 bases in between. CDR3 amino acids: CASSYSSRGPDTQYF. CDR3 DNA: TGTGCCAGCAGTTACTCATCCAGGGGCCCAGATACGCAGTATTTT.

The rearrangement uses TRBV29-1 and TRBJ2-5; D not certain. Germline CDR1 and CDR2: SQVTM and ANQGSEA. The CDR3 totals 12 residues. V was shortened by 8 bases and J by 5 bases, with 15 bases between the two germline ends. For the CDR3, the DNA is TGCAGCACCTTCCCCGCCGGGGAGACCCAGTACTTC. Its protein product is CSTFPAGETQYF.

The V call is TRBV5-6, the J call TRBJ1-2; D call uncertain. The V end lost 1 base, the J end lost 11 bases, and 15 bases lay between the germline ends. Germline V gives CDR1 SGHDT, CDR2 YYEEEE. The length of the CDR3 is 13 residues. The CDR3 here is CASSLSPGVGYTF. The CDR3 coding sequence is TGTGCCAGCAGCTTGTCCCCGGGAGTAGGTTACACCTTC.

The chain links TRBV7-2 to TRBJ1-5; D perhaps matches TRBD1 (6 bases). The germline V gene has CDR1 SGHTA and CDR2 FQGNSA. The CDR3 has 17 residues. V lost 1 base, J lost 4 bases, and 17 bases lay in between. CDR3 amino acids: CASSLVGGGQGNQPQHF. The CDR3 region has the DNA TGTGCCAGCAGCTTAGTAGGCGGGGGGCAGGGGAATCAGCCCCAGCATTTT.

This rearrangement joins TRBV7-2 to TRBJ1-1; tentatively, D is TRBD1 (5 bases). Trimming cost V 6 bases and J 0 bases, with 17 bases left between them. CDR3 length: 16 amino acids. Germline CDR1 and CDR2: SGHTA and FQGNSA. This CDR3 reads CASSFPAGGMNTEAFF. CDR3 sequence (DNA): TGTGCCAGCAGTTTTCCCGCGGGGGGGATGAACACTGAAGCTTTCTTT.